The source of this T cell receptor (beta chain) is a study of metastatic and nonmetastatic thyroid tumors. TCRdb called clones again from the PCR reads with MiXCR. The sample yields under 95,000 clones, roughly 12% seen once. The V end lost 3 bases, the J end lost 6 bases, and 21 bases lay between the germline ends. The CDR3 contains 16 residues. Germline V gene sequence: CDR1 MDHEN, CDR2 SYDVKM. This clone occurred many times. None of the patients had undergone any treatment ahead of thyroid surgery. This clonotype originated in a female donor with papillary thyroid cancer or a benign thyroid nodule (not recorded which). Some clones in this sample may be carry-over from other donors' samples. Sample: blood. The chain combines TRBV28 with TRBJ2-7, with a tentative D call TRBD2 (6 bases). This chain's CDR3 is CASSLGRSGRGSEQYF. For the CDR3, the DNA is TGTGCCAGCAGTTTGGGGAGGTCCGGGAGAGGAAGCGAGCAGTACTTC.